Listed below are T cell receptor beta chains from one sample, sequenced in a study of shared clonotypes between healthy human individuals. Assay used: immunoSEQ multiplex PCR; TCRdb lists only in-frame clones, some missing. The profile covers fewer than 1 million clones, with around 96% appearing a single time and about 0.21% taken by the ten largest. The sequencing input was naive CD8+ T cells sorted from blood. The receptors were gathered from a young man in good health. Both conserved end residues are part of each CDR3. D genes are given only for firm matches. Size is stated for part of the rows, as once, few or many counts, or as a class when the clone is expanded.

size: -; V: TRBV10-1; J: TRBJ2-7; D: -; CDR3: CASSDRLGTLPYEQYF; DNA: TGCGCCAGCAGTGACCGCCTGGGGACCCTACCCTACGAGCAGTACTTC
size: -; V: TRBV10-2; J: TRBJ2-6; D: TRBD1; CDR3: CASGQGTGANVLTF; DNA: TGCGCCAGCGGACAGGGGACTGGGGCCAACGTCCTGACTTTC
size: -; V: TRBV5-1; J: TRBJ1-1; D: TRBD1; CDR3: CASSSPDRGSTEAFF; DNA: TGCGCCAGCAGCTCCCCGGACAGGGGCAGTACTGAAGCTTTCTTT
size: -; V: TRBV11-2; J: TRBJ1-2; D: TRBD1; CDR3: CASSLGTVLSGYTF; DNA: TGTGCCAGCAGTCTGGGGACAGTCCTTTCAGGCTACACCTTC
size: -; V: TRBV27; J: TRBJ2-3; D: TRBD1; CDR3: CASNLQGDGDTQYF; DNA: TGTGCCAGCAACCTACAGGGGGATGGAGATACGCAGTATTTT
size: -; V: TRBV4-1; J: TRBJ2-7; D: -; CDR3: CASSQGVFSYEQYF; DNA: TGCGCCAGCAGCCAAGGGGTGTTCTCCTACGAGCAGTACTTC
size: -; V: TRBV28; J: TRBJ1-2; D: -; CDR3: CASSTRGANYGYTF; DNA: TGTGCCAGCAGTACACGAGGGGCTAACTATGGCTACACCTTC
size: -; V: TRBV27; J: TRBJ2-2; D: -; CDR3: CASSFQQTGELFF; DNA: TGTGCCAGCAGTTTCCAGCAAACCGGGGAGCTGTTTTTT
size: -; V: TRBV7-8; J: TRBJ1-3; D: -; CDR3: CASSEHPRYSGNTIYF; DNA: TGTGCCAGCAGCGAGCACCCACGTTACTCTGGAAACACCATATATTTT
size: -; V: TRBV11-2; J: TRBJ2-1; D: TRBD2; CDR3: CASSLVSGSYNEQFF; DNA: TGTGCCAGCAGCTTAGTTAGCGGGAGTTACAATGAGCAGTTCTTC
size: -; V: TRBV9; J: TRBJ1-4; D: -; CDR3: CASSVEGSNNEKLFF; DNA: TGTGCCAGCAGCGTAGAGGGGTCGAATAATGAAAAACTGTTTTTT
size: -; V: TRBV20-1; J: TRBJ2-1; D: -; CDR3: CSARDGNEQFF; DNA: TGCAGTGCTAGGGATGGCAATGAGCAGTTCTTC
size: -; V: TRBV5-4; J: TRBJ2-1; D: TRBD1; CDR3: CASRTGQAYNEQFF; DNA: TGTGCCAGCAGAACTGGACAGGCTTACAATGAGCAGTTCTTC
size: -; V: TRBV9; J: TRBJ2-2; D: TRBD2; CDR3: CASSVEPAGVLSGELFF; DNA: TGTGCCAGCAGCGTAGAACCGGCGGGAGTTTTGTCCGGGGAGCTGTTTTTT
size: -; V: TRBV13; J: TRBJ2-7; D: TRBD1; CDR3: CASSSGTGVSYEQYF; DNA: TGTGCCAGCAGCTCTGGGACAGGGGTATCCTACGAGCAGTACTTC
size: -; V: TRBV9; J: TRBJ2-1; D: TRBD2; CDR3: CASSVSGLAGVSSYNEQFF; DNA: TGTGCCAGCAGCGTCTCAGGACTAGCGGGAGTTAGCTCCTACAATGAGCAGTTCTTC
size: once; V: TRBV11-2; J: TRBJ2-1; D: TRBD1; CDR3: CASSRGDRGGNEQFF; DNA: TGTGCCAGCAGCCGAGGTGACAGGGGAGGCAATGAGCAGTTCTTC
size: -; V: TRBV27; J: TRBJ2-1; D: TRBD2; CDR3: CASSPGLAASNEQFF; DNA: TGTGCCAGCAGCCCGGGACTAGCGGCATCTAATGAGCAGTTCTTC
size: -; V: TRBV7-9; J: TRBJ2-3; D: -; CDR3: CASSLPPNGGNLDTQYF; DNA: TGTGCCAGCAGCTTACCCCCAAACGGTGGGAATCTGGATACGCAGTATTTT
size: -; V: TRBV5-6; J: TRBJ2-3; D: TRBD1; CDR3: CASSTQGLDTQYF; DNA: TGTGCCAGCAGCACACAGGGGCTAGATACGCAGTATTTT
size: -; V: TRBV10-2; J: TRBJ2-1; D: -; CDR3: CASGKYYNEQFF; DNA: TGCGCCAGCGGAAAGTACTACAATGAGCAGTTCTTC
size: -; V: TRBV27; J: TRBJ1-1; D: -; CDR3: CASSRIRDLNTEAFF; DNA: TGTGCCAGCAGTAGAATCAGGGACCTGAACACTGAAGCTTTCTTT
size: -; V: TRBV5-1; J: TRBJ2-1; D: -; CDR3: CASEDGTYNEQFF; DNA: TGCGCCAGCGAGGACGGCACCTACAATGAGCAGTTCTTC
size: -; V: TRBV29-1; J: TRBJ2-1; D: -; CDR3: CSVEDYLQGVGNEQFF; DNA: TGCAGCGTTGAAGATTATCTCCAGGGAGTAGGCAATGAGCAGTTCTTC
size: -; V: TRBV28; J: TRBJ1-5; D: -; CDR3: CASSLIAGTNNQPQHF; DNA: TGTGCCAGCAGTTTAATAGCCGGGACAAACAATCAGCCCCAGCATTTT
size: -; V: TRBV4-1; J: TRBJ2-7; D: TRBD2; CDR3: CASSQEATSGPYEQYF; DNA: TGCGCCAGCAGCCAAGAGGCGACTAGCGGACCATACGAGCAGTACTTC
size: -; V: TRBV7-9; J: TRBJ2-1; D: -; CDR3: CASNRIDRREFF; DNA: TGTGCCAGCAATAGGATCGACAGGCGGGAGTTCTTC
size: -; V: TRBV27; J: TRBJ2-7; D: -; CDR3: CASSLLGAQGEQYF; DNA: TGTGCCAGCAGTTTATTAGGGGCGCAGGGCGAGCAGTACTTC
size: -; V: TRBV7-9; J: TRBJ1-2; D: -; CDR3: CASSSGNVAYGYTF; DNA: TGTGCCAGCAGCTCTGGTAACGTGGCTTATGGCTACACCTTC
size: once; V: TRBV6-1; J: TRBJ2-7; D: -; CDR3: CASSVGGTVAYEQYF; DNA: TGTGCCAGCAGTGTGGGGGGGACAGTCGCCTACGAGCAGTACTTC
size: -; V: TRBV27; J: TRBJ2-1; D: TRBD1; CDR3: CASSLWGQVSYNEQFF; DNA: TGTGCCAGCAGTTTATGGGGACAGGTGTCCTACAATGAGCAGTTCTTC
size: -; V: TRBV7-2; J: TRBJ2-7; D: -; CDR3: CASSPLLRGSYEQYF; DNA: TGTGCCAGCAGCCCTCTCCTGAGGGGGAGCTACGAGCAGTACTTC
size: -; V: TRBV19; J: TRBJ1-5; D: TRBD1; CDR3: CASKGTGFNQPQHF; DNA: TGTGCCAGTAAAGGGACAGGCTTTAATCAGCCCCAGCATTTT
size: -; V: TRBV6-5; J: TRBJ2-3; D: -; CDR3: CASSYGPDTDTQYF; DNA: TGTGCCAGCAGTTACGGCCCCGACACAGATACGCAGTATTTT
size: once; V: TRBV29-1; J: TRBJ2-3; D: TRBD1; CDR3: CSVEAATGYTDTQYF; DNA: TGCAGCGTTGAAGCGGCGACAGGGTACACAGATACGCAGTATTTT
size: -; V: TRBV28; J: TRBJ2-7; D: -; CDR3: CASSFTGAYEQYF; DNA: TGTGCCAGCAGTTTTACAGGAGCCTACGAGCAGTACTTC
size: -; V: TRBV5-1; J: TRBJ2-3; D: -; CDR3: CASSLGQPTTDTQYF; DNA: TGCGCCAGCAGCTTAGGACAGCCAACCACAGATACGCAGTATTTT
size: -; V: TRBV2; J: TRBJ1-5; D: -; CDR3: CASSAQGNSNQPQHF; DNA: TGTGCCAGCAGTGCCCAGGGGAATAGCAATCAGCCCCAGCATTTT
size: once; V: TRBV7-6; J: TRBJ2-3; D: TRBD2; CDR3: CASSLVAFSGTSTDTQYF; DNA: TGTGCCAGCAGCTTAGTGGCTTTTAGCGGGACTAGCACAGATACGCAGTATTTT
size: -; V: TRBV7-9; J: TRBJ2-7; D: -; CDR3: CASQTGSRPYEQYF; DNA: TGTGCCTCGCAAACGGGATCCAGGCCCTACGAGCAGTACTTC
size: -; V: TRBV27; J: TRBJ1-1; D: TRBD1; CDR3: CASSFLPGTGNTEAFF; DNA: TGTGCCAGCAGTTTCCTACCGGGGACAGGGAACACTGAAGCTTTCTTT
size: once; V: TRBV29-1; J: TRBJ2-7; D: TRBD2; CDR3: CSVERAGVYEQYF; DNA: TGCAGCGTTGAAAGGGCGGGAGTCTACGAGCAGTACTTC
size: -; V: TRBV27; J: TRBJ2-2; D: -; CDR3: CASSPRVGLNTGELFF; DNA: TGTGCCAGCAGTCCGCGAGTAGGTTTGAACACCGGGGAGCTGTTTTTT
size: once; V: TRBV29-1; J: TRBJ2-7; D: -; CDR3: CSFTSDTYEQYF; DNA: TGCAGCTTCACCTCTGACACCTACGAGCAGTACTTC
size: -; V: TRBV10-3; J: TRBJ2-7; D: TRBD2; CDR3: CATLGRESHEQYF; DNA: TGTGCCACCCTGGGGCGGGAGTCCCACGAGCAGTACTTC
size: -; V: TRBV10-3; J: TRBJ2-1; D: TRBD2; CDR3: CAISPSGRLDEQFF; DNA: TGTGCCATCAGCCCTAGCGGGCGCCTCGATGAGCAGTTCTTC
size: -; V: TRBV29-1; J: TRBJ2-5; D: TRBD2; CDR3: CSVGTSGNQETQYF; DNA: TGCAGCGTTGGGACTAGCGGGAACCAAGAGACCCAGTACTTC
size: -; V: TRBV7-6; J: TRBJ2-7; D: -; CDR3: CASSLALSELYF; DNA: TGTGCCAGCAGCTTAGCGCTTAGCGAACTGTACTTC
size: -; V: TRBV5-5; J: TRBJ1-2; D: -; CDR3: CASSPPDSYGYTF; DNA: TGTGCCAGCAGCCCCCCCGACAGCTATGGCTACACCTTC
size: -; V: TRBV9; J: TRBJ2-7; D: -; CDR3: CASNAQGNRREEQYF; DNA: TGTGCCAGCAACGCACAGGGCAATAGGCGGGAAGAGCAGTACTTC
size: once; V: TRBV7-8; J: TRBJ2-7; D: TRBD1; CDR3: CASSDRDRVYEQYF; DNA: TGTGCCAGCAGCGACCGGGACAGGGTCTACGAGCAGTACTTC
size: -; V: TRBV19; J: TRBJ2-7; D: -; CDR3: CASSPKAAYYEQYF; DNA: TGTGCCAGTAGCCCGAAGGCAGCATACTACGAGCAGTACTTC
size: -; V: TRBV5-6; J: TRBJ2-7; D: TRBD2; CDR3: CASSYGTSGRSSYEQYF; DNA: TGTGCCAGCAGCTATGGGACTAGCGGGAGGAGCTCCTACGAGCAGTACTTC
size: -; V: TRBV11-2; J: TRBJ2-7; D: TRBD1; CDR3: CASSKQGELYEQYF; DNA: TGTGCCAGCAGCAAACAGGGGGAGTTATACGAGCAGTACTTC